The 2 T cell receptor beta chains presented below share a single source sample, sequenced in a study of vaccination and CD4 T cells after COVID-19. The Oncomine TCR Beta short-read assay generated sequence data from the DNA of cultured CD4+ T cells. TCRdb reanalysed the PCR reads using MiXCR and keeps one entry per CDR3 protein. The table has some 14,000 distinct CDR3 sequences, roughly 30% seen once. Treatment described: roughly ten-day PBMC culture with coronavirus spike peptide pools or control peptides (ViraFEST assay). Antigen specificity for these receptors is unknown. Material: CD4+ T cells from blood, cultured in vitro. The receptors derive from a human donor who had recovered from COVID-19.

The genes are TRBV7-9 and TRBJ2-2, with D possibly TRBD1 on 6 matching bases. The CDR3 runs to 16 residues. Trimming removed 4 bases at V and 5 bases at J, with 17 bases between. CDR1 is SEHNR and CDR2 is FQNEAQ in the germline V gene (reference sequence). CDR3 loop: CASSSQGRGPTGELFF. DNA for the CDR3: TGTGCCAGCAGCTCTCAGGGCAGGGGTCCAACCGGGGAGCTGTTTTTT.

This clonotype was picked up a small number of times. The V call is TRBV10-3, the J call TRBJ2-6; no clear D. V was cut by 3 bases and J by 1 base, with 7 bases left in between. In germline, CDR1 is ENHRY, CDR2 SYGVKD. The CDR3 covers 15 residues. The chain's CDR3 is CAISERASGANVLTF. The CDR3 DNA reads TGTGCCATCAGTGAAAGGGCGTCTGGGGCCAACGTCCTGACTTTC.